The 20 T cell receptor beta chains below come from one sample, sequenced in a study of blood T cell repertoires in COVID-19. TCRdb keeps only in-frame clones here, not all; method: immunoSEQ multiplex PCR. The table lists 200,000 or so clones, about 81% of them singletons, with about 15% in the top ten. The source material was peripheral blood. Receptor source: a man younger than 45 with active or convalescent COVID-19.

This chain joins TRBV4-1 and TRBJ1-4; TRBD1 aligns across 7 bases. Germline V gene lookup returns CDR1 MGHRA and CDR2 YSYEKL. Trimming removed 0 bases from V and 6 bases from J; junction bases left unmatched: 7. The CDR3 sequence is 16 residues long. The CDR3 coding sequence is TGCGCCAGCAGCCAAGATTACGGCAGGGGGGATGAAAAACTGTTTTTT. Its translation is CASSQDYGRGDEKLFF.

This clone appeared a single time. The chain employs TRBV29-1 and TRBJ2-2; 7 bases line up with TRBD1. V was pared by 6 bases and J by 6 bases, with 7 bases of the junction left unmatched. The germline V gene has CDR1 SQVTM and CDR2 ANQGSEA. The CDR3 has 13 residues. DNA of the CDR3: TGCAGCGTGCAAAGACAGGGTGCCGGGGAGCTGTTTTTT. The encoded protein is CSVQRQGAGELFF.

The V gene is TRBV16, the J gene TRBJ2-1; no clear D gene. The CDR3 is 10 residues long. V shed 5 bases and J shed 7 bases, with 3 bases lying between them. CDR1 and CDR2 from the germline V gene are KGHSY and FQNENV. The CDR3 DNA sequence: TGTGCCAGCAGCTCGAATGAGCAGTTCTTC. It codes for CASSSNEQFF.

CDR3 bases: TGTGCCAGCCGGTCCTCGGACAGGAGACAGTTCTTC. The encoded protein is CASRSSDRRQFF. This rearrangement joins TRBV6-5 to TRBJ2-1; the match to TRBD1 covers 7 bases. Trimming took 8 bases from V and 13 from J; bases not matched to a gene: 11. Per the germline V gene, CDR1 is MNHEY and CDR2 is SVGAGI. This CDR3 is built from 12 residues.

This clone was picked up a small number of times. This chain links TRBV18 with TRBJ1-6; 9 positions agree with TRBD1. Germline V CDR1 and CDR2: KGHSH, LQKENI. The length of the CDR3 is 15 residues. Unmatched junction bases numbered 2, after V lost 1 base and J lost 7 bases. CDR3 region: CASSPRDRGNSPLHF. Here the CDR3 DNA reads TGTGCCAGCTCACCACGAGACAGGGGGAATTCACCCCTCCACTTT.

J is TRBJ2-1 and V is TRBV7-9; 15 bases fit TRBD2. The CDR3 has 17 amino acids. Germline V gene data show CDR1 as SEHNR and CDR2 as FQNEAQ (reference sequence). Trimming cost V 5 bases and J 10 bases; bases outside gene matches: 12. CDR3 nucleotides: TGTGCCAGCAGCCGAGGACTAGCGGGAGGGCTCGAGGAGGAGCAGTTCTTC. It yields the protein CASSRGLAGGLEEEQFF.

The CDR3 here is CASSDLAGALLSSYNEQFF. CDR3 DNA: TGTGCCAGCAGCGACCTAGCGGGGGCTCTTTTAAGCTCCTACAATGAGCAGTTCTTC. J is TRBJ2-1 and V is TRBV28, with 10 positions matching TRBD2. Per the germline V gene, CDR1 is MDHEN and CDR2 is SYDVKM. The CDR3 is made up of 19 amino acids. V lost 6 bases and J lost 0; bases outside the gene matches: 14.

A remark on this clone: This sample includes further DNA sequences coding for the same CDR3. This chain links TRBV19 with TRBJ1-3; tentatively, D is TRBD1 (5 bases). There are 12 residues in the CDR3. Germline loops: CDR1 LNHDA, CDR2 SQIVND (reference sequence). Trimming took 9 bases from V and 4 from J, leaving 10 bases between them. Here the CDR3 DNA reads TGTGCCAGCGGGGGGTCCGGAAACACCATATATTTT. It yields the protein CASGGSGNTIYF.

V is TRBV5-1 and J is TRBJ1-2; D is uncertain. CDR1 and CDR2 from the germline V gene are SGHRS and YFSETQ. The CDR3 runs 14 residues. V dropped 1 base and J dropped 0 bases, with 7 bases sitting between them. The CDR3 DNA follows: TGCGCCAGCAGCTTGACAACCTCTAACTATGGCTACACCTTC. Encoded protein: CASSLTTSNYGYTF.

The V and J genes are TRBV24-1 and TRBJ1-3; no firm D call. The CDR3 is 14 amino acids. V lost 12 bases, J lost 2 bases, and 16 bases lay in between. The germline V gene encodes CDR1 KGHDR and CDR2 SFDVKD. In DNA form, the CDR3 reads TGTGCCTCGCTACGGGAGGCTGCTGGAAACACCATATATTTT. It codes for CASLREAAGNTIYF.

V gene TRBV6-1 combines with J gene TRBJ1-5, with TRBD1 matching over 8 bases. V trimming: 9 bases; J trimming: 4 bases; junction bases outside the gene matches: 5. CDR1 is MNHNS and CDR2 is SASEGT in the germline V gene. This CDR3 contains 13 residues. The CDR3 coding sequence is TGTGCCAGTTCGGACAGGGCAAATCAGCCCCAGCATTTT. Amino acids: CASSDRANQPQHF.

The V gene is TRBV6-1, the J gene TRBJ1-5; D gene unclear. This CDR3 spans 14 amino acids. Germline lookup yields CDR1 MNHNS and CDR2 SASEGT. The V gene lost 3 bases and the J gene lost 2 bases, with 8 bases spanning the gap. CDR3 DNA sequence: TGTGCCAGCAGTGATGGAGGCGGCAATCAGCCCCAGCATTTT. Its protein is CASSDGGGNQPQHF.

Here the CDR3 DNA reads TGTGCCATCCAAAAGTCCGGGACAGGGAGCAATGAGCAGTTCTTC. Translating it yields CAIQKSGTGSNEQFF. This chain links TRBV28 with TRBJ2-1; 9 nucleotides match TRBD1. This CDR3 is 15 amino acids long. The ends lost 10 bases at V and 6 bases at J; junction bases unmatched: 13. Germline loops: CDR1 MDHEN, CDR2 SYDVKM.

The rearrangement uses TRBV7-2 and TRBJ1-1; a possible D gene is TRBD1 (5 bases). The ends were cut back, 5 bases at V and 1 base at J, with 14 bases in the middle. This CDR3 comprises 15 residues. Germline V gives CDR1 SGHTA, CDR2 FQGNSA. CDR3 sequence reads: CASSIVGGGNTEAFF. The CDR3 DNA reads TGTGCCAGCAGCATAGTGGGCGGGGGGAACACTGAAGCTTTCTTT.

Note on this clone: The CDR3 end shows no conserved phenylalanine or tryptophan, and so a read error is likely. The DNA is left out, because the CDR3 cannot be placed on it with certainty; the CDR3 is given as TCRdb lists it. This chain connects TRBV28 to TRBJ2-7; TRBD1, the table's D call, lacks a check against the DNA. The CDR3 is made up of 12 amino acids, end residues included. The germline V gene has CDR1 MDHEN and CDR2 SYDVKM. CDR3 residues: CASSSGRDRDTL.

The gene calls are TRBV5-1 and TRBJ2-1; D is possibly TRBD1 (6 bases). The CDR3 has 12 amino acids. Trimming took 3 bases from V and 10 from J, leaving 11 bases between them. Looked up from germline, CDR1 is SGHRS and CDR2 is YFSETQ. The CDR3 sequence: CASSWTGQEQFF. The CDR3 DNA sequence: TGCGCCAGCAGCTGGACGGGACAAGAGCAGTTCTTC.

This clone was counted once. V gene TRBV7-9 combines with J gene TRBJ1-2; D unclear. V was clipped by 1 base and J by 7 bases, with 7 bases between them. This CDR3 is built from 12 residues. CDR1 is SEHNR, CDR2 FQNEAQ, per germline (reference sequence). The CDR3 here is CASSLVSGGYTF. CDR3 coding DNA: TGTGCCAGCAGCTTAGTATCCGGTGGCTACACCTTC.

This sequence joins TRBV19 and TRBJ1-2; D perhaps matches TRBD1 (5 bases). The germline V and J ends were trimmed by 3 bases and 0 bases, with 14 bases remaining between them. Germline V CDR1 and CDR2: LNHDA, SQIVND (reference sequence). The CDR3 extends over 16 amino acids. The CDR3 DNA sequence: TGTGCCAGTAGTATTTCAGACAGCAAAGCTAACTATGGCTACACCTTC. This translates into CASSISDSKANYGYTF.

J is TRBJ2-3 and V is TRBV19, with 12 nucleotides matching TRBD2. CDR1 LNHDA and CDR2 SQIVND come from the germline V gene (reference sequence). J was trimmed by 4 bases and V by 9 bases; bases with no gene match: 5. The CDR3 consists of 14 residues. CDR3 protein: CASRLAGASDTQYF. The CDR3 DNA follows: TGTGCCAGCCGACTAGCGGGAGCCTCAGATACGCAGTATTTT.

This rearrangement joins TRBV5-4 to TRBJ2-7, with 8 bases aligning to TRBD2. From germline, CDR1 is SGHNT and CDR2 YYREEE (reference sequence). This CDR3 has 15 amino acids. Trimming removed 0 bases from V and 7 bases from J; junction bases left unmatched: 9. The CDR3 bases are TGTGCCAGCAGCTTGGGCGGGGGGCCTGGTGGGGAGCAGTACGTC. Its protein is CASSLGGGPGGEQYV.